The 25 T cell receptor beta chains below were found in one sample sequenced in a study of blood T cell repertoires in COVID-19. The assay was immunoSEQ multiplex PCR, and TCRdb's table has in-frame clones only and misses some. The profile covers 160,000 or so clones, with 84% appearing a single time and about 8% taken by the ten largest. Sequenced sample: PBMCs or T cells enriched from blood (not recorded which). The receptors derive from a woman aged 50 to 60 who had recovered from COVID-19.

This chain connects TRBV11-3 to TRBJ1-1; D remains ambiguous. From germline, CDR1 is SGHNT and CDR2 YENEEA. This CDR3 has 13 residues. Trimming pared 3 bases from V and 0 bases from J, leaving 5 bases between. The CDR3 spells CASSFDMNTEAFF. The CDR3 DNA follows: TGTGCCAGCAGCTTCGACATGAACACTGAAGCTTTCTTT. Full variable domain (rest looked up from reference TRBV11-3 and TRBJ1-1): EAGVVQSPRYKIIEKKQPVAFWCNPISGHNTLYWYLQNLGQGPELLIRYENEEAVDDSQLPKDRFSAERLKGVDSTLKIQPAELGDSAVYLCASSFDMNTEAFFGQGTRLTVV.

CDR3: CASSPDRISAGYTF. Here the CDR3 DNA reads TGTGCCAGCAGCCCGGACAGGATAAGTGCCGGCTACACCTTC. The rearrangement links TRBV5-8 to TRBJ1-2; 7 bases align to TRBD1. J gave up 8 bases and V 4 bases, and 11 bases lay outside the gene matches. The CDR3 sequence is 14 residues long. In germline, CDR1 is SGHTS, CDR2 YDEGEE.

The gene calls are TRBV28 and TRBJ1-1, with 8 nucleotides matching TRBD1. There are 14 residues in the CDR3. The germline V gene has CDR1 MDHEN and CDR2 SYDVKM. Trimming cost V 3 bases and J 8 bases; bases outside gene matches: 8. The DNA for the CDR3 is TGTGCCAGCAGTTTGGGGCAGGGGGCCGGGGAAGCTTTCTTT. Translating it yields CASSLGQGAGEAFF.

This rearrangement joins TRBV12-5 to TRBJ2-5, with 8 bases matching TRBD2. Germline assignment: CDR1 LGHNT and CDR2 FRNRAP. This CDR3 is built from 14 residues. J lost 4 bases, V lost 2 bases, and 3 bases had no gene match. CDR3 sequence: CASGLHGGGETQYF. The DNA for the CDR3 is TGTGCTAGTGGTTTGCACGGGGGGGGAGAGACCCAGTACTTC. Full variable domain (outside the CDR3, taken from reference TRBV12-5 and TRBJ2-5): DARVTQTPRHKVTEMGQEVTMRCQPILGHNTVFWYRQTMMQGLELLAYFRNRAPLDDSGMPKDRFSAEMPDATLATLKIQPSEPRDSAVYFCASGLHGGGETQYFGPGTRLLVL.

This chain joins TRBV25-1 and TRBJ2-3, with D uncertain. The CDR3 consists of 14 residues. Per germline, CDR1 MGHDK and CDR2 SYGVNS. Trimming removed 7 bases at V and 5 bases at J, with 16 bases between. CDR3 DNA: TGTGCCAGCACCCGTTTTGGAGTAGGAGATACGCAGTATTTT. This encodes CASTRFGVGDTQYF.

The sample holds one count of this clone. The V gene is TRBV19, the J gene TRBJ2-1; tentative D call: TRBD2 (5 bases). Germline-derived CDR1 and CDR2 are LNHDA and SQIVND (reference sequence). The V and J ends lost 2 bases and 3 bases respectively, with 8 bases between them. The CDR3 is 14 amino acids. The CDR3 coding sequence is TGTGCCAGTAGTATACCCGGGGACTACAATGAGCAGTTCTTC. Translation gives CASSIPGDYNEQFF.

The CDR3 DNA is TGTGCCGGGGAGACATTCTCCTACGAGCAGTACTTC. It specifies CAGETFSYEQYF. The genes are TRBV7-9 and TRBJ2-7, with a weak D call TRBD2 (5 bases). Trimming pared 11 bases from V and 0 bases from J, leaving 11 bases between. The CDR3 sequence is 12 residues long. Germline V gene lookup returns CDR1 SEHNR and CDR2 FQNEAQ (reference sequence).

The chain couples TRBV9 to TRBJ1-2; TRBD1 matches 9 bases. The trim removed 2 bases at V and 4 bases at J, leaving 6 bases unmatched. This CDR3 is built from 15 residues. Germline CDR1 is SGDLS and CDR2 is YYNGEE. The CDR3 nucleotides read TGTGCCAGCAGCGTTACCGGGACAGGGACCTATGGCTACACCTTC. Its translation: CASSVTGTGTYGYTF.

V and J are TRBV28 and TRBJ2-5; TRBD2 aligns across 12 bases. This CDR3 has 13 residues. V trimming: 8 bases; J trimming: 6 bases; junction bases outside the gene matches: 4. CDR1 is MDHEN, CDR2 SYDVKM, per germline. CDR3 DNA sequence: TGTGCCAGCGAACTAGCGGGGGGAAAGACCCAGTACTTC. Translating it yields CASELAGGKTQYF.

Ten or more counts support this clone. The chain employs TRBV19 and TRBJ1-2; 9 positions agree with TRBD1. Germline CDR1 is LNHDA and CDR2 is SQIVND (reference sequence). V was clipped by 9 bases and J by 4 bases; unmatched bases: 9. The CDR3 runs 14 residues. In DNA form, the CDR3 reads TGTGCCAGCCAGGACCGGGACAGGGCCTATGGCTACACCTTC. The encoded protein is CASQDRDRAYGYTF.

The chain has TRBV28 and TRBJ2-3; tentative D call: TRBD1 (8 bases). Looked up from germline, CDR1 is MDHEN and CDR2 is SYDVKM. The CDR3 extends over 15 amino acids. V was shortened by 5 bases and J by 1 base, with 13 bases between the two germline ends. CDR3 coding DNA: TGTGCCAGCAGTGGGGGGGGACAGGGCACAGATACGCAGTATTTT. It translates to CASSGGGQGTDTQYF.

This rearrangement joins TRBV4-2 to TRBJ1-1, with D possibly being TRBD1 (6 bases). The CDR3 is 15 amino acids. The ends were cut back, 2 bases at V and 6 bases at J, with 16 bases in the middle. Germline CDR1 and CDR2: LGHNA and YNFKEQ. The DNA for the CDR3 is TGTGCCAGCAGCCAAATAAGGAACAGGGATTCTGAAGCTTTCTTT. Protein product: CASSQIRNRDSEAFF.

The chain links TRBV12-3 or TRBV12-4 to TRBJ2-1; no reliable D call. Trimming pared 6 bases from V and 9 bases from J, leaving 12 bases between. CDR3 length equals 12 residues. The CDR3 is CASSLVQFEQFF. CDR3 nucleotide sequence: TGTGCCAGCAGCCTAGTCCAGTTTGAGCAGTTCTTC.

The chain uses TRBV20-1 and TRBJ1-2; 8 bases fit TRBD1. The V gene end was trimmed by 3 bases and the J gene end by 4 bases; junction bases not matched to a gene: 7. CDR1 is DFQATT and CDR2 is SNEGSKA in the germline V gene (reference sequence). The CDR3 runs to 14 residues. For the CDR3, the DNA is TGCAGTGCTAGTCCCAGGGGGCAGGGCTATGGCTACACCTTC. It codes for CSASPRGQGYGYTF.

This clone was recorded once. The V and J genes are TRBV9 and TRBJ2-7; perhaps TRBD1 as D (6 bases). The CDR3 contains 14 residues. Trimming removed 1 base at V and 7 bases at J, with 15 bases between. Germline V lookup: CDR1 SGDLS, CDR2 YYNGEE. This CDR3 reads CASSVNPDSDEQYF. The CDR3 DNA sequence: TGTGCCAGCAGCGTAAACCCGGACAGTGATGAGCAGTACTTC.

This clone was seen a handful of times. The chain has TRBV6-2 or TRBV6-3 and TRBJ1-1; TRBD1 might be the D (5 bases). CDR1 and CDR2 (germline): MNHEY, SVGEGT. The CDR3 has 13 amino acids. Trimming removed 7 bases from V and 11 bases from J, with 20 bases in between. CDR3 amino acids: CASTPGGTGEAFF. The CDR3 DNA sequence: TGTGCCAGCACCCCGGGGGGAACGGGGGAGGCTTTCTTT.

V gene TRBV3-1 (or the pseudogene TRBV3-2) combines with J gene TRBJ2-2; 8 bases match TRBD2. Germline V CDR1 and CDR2: LGHDT, YNNKEL (reference sequence). This CDR3 spans 16 amino acids. Trimming cost V 3 bases and J 4 bases; bases outside gene matches: 7. The CDR3 sequence is CASSHFGGGGTGELFF. The DNA of the CDR3 is TGTGCCAGCAGCCATTTCGGGGGGGGCGGCACCGGGGAGCTGTTTTTT.

The chain uses TRBV24-1 and TRBJ2-1; 10 bases fit TRBD2. Unmatched junction bases numbered 5, after V lost 0 bases and J lost 7 bases. CDR1 is KGHDR, CDR2 SFDVKD, per germline. This CDR3 region has 16 residues. The CDR3 bases are TGTGCCACCAGTGATTTGGAACTAGCGGGATTTAATGAGCAGTTCTTC. It is translated as CATSDLELAGFNEQFF.

The chain uses TRBV7-2 and TRBJ1-5, with D maybe TRBD1 (6 bases). Looked up from germline, CDR1 is SGHTA and CDR2 is FQGNSA. The CDR3 loop spans 15 amino acids. V lost 5 bases and J 1 base, leaving 12 bases between the germline ends. CDR3 DNA: TGTGCCAGCAGCAGGGAAACAGGGAGCAATCAGCCCCAGCATTTT. Translation gives CASSRETGSNQPQHF.

This clone was seen only once. V is TRBV5-1 and J is TRBJ1-1; a possible D gene is TRBD1 (6 bases). Between the trimmed V and J ends, which lost 0 bases and 10 bases, there was a span of 13 bases. Per germline, CDR1 SGHRS and CDR2 YFSETQ. This CDR3 has 13 residues. In nucleotides, the CDR3 is TGCGCCAGCAGCTTGGACAGGGAAGTTCCAGCTTTCTTT. Its translation is CASSLDREVPAFF.

This clone was recorded a few times. The rearrangement joins TRBV6-2 or TRBV6-3 to TRBJ2-3; TRBD2 matches at 15 bases. In germline, CDR1 is MNHEY, CDR2 SVGEGT. V lost 0 bases, J lost 7 bases, and 8 bases stayed unmatched. This CDR3 has 18 residues. DNA of the CDR3: TGTGCCAGCAGTTACTCAGGGACTAGCGGGGGGAAGCACCATACGCAGTATTTT. Encoded protein: CASSYSGTSGGKHHTQYF.

The V and J genes are TRBV14 and TRBJ2-7; the D gene is possibly TRBD2 (5 bases). Looked up from germline, CDR1 is SGHDN and CDR2 is FVKESK. The CDR3 is 13 residues long. The germline V and J ends were trimmed by 1 base and 5 bases, with 9 bases remaining between them. As DNA, the CDR3 is TGTGCCAGCAGCCAAGGGACTTTCAACGAGCAGTACTTC. It translates to CASSQGTFNEQYF.

The V and J genes are TRBV19 and TRBJ2-3, with D uncertain. The CDR3 runs to 14 residues. Looked up from germline, CDR1 is LNHDA and CDR2 is SQIVND (reference sequence). Trimming shortened V by 4 bases and J by 2 bases, and 10 bases separated the two germline ends. The CDR3 sequence is CASSTRVFTDTQYF. The CDR3 DNA reads TGTGCCAGTAGTACCCGGGTCTTCACAGATACGCAGTATTTT.

V is TRBV9 and J is TRBJ2-7, with 10 bases that match TRBD2. V gave up 4 bases and J gave up 7 bases; unmatched junction bases: 14. This CDR3 spans 16 amino acids. The germline V gene encodes CDR1 SGDLS and CDR2 YYNGEE. The chain's CDR3 is CASSPQKAGGPREQYF. CDR3 DNA: TGTGCCAGCAGCCCTCAGAAAGCGGGAGGGCCCCGGGAGCAGTACTTC.

This clone was seen once. The chain couples TRBV29-1 to TRBJ1-5, with D possibly being TRBD1 (5 bases). This CDR3 is built from 13 residues. Trimming cost V 7 bases and J 3 bases, with 13 bases left between them. Per the germline V gene, CDR1 is SQVTM and CDR2 is ANQGSEA. CDR3 in amino acids: CSAVTELNQPQHF. CDR3 DNA sequence: TGCAGCGCTGTGACAGAACTCAATCAGCCCCAGCATTTT.